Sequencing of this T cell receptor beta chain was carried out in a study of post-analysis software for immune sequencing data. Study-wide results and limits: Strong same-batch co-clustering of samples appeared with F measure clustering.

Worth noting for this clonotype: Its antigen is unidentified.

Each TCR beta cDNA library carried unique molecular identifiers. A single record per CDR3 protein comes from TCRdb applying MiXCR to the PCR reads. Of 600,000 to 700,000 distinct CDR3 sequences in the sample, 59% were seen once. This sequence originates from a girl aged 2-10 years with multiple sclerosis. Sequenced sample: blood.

For the CDR3, the DNA is TGTGCCAGCAGCTTCCTCTCTTCGGGAGGAAGAATAGGCGAGCAGTACTTC. Protein: CASSFLSSGGRIGEQYF. The chain links TRBV7-9 to TRBJ2-7; 7 nucleotides agree with TRBD2. CDR3 length equals 17 residues. The trim removed 3 bases at V and 6 bases at J, leaving 17 bases unmatched. CDR1 is SEHNR, CDR2 FQNEAQ, per germline (reference sequence).